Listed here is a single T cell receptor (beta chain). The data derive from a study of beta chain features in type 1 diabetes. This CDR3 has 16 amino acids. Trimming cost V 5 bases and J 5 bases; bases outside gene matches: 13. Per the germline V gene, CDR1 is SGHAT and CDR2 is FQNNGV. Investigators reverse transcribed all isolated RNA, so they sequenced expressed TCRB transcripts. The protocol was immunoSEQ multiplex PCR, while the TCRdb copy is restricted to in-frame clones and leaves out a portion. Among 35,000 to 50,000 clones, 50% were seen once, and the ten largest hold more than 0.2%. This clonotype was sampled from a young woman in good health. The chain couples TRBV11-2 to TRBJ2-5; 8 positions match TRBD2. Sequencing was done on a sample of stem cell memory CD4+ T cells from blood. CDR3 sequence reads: CASSQRTSPERETQYF. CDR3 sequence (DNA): TGTGCCAGCAGCCAGAGGACTAGCCCCGAAAGGGAGACCCAGTACTTC.